This T cell receptor (beta chain) comes out of a study of blood T cell repertoires in COVID-19. The CDR3 sequence is 15 residues long. Unmatched junction bases numbered 2, after V lost 0 bases and J lost 6 bases. The V gene's germline CDR1 is MNHEY and CDR2 SVGAGI. Using immunoSEQ multiplex PCR, the repertoire was profiled, and TCRdb retains in-frame clones only, with some absent. Of hundreds of thousands of clones listed, roughly 87% are singletons. Sequenced: PBMCs or T cells enriched from blood (not recorded which). This sequence was found in a woman aged 18-29 years with acute COVID-19. This sequence joins TRBV6-5 and TRBJ1-5; 10 bases fit TRBD1. The CDR3 nucleotides are TGTGCCAGCAGTTACTCCGGGACAGGGGTTCAGCCCCAGCATTTT. Translated, it gives CASSYSGTGVQPQHF.